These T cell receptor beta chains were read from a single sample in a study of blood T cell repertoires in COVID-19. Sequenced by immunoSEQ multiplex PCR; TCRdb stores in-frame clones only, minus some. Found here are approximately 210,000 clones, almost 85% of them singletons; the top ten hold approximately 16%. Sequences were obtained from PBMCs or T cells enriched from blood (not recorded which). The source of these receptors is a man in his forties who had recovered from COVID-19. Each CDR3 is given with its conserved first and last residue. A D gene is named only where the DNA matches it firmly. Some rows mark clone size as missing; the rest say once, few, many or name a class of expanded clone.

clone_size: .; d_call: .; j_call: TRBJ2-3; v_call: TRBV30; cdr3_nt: TGTGCCTGGACCCACCCCGGGAGACACCTTTATCCTAGCACAGATACGCAGTATTTT; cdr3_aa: CAWTHPGRHLYPSTDTQYF
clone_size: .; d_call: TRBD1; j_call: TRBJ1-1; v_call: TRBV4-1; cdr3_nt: TGCGCCAGCAGAGGACAGGGCTTTTTTGTTGAAGCTTTCTTT; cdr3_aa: CASRGQGFFVEAFF
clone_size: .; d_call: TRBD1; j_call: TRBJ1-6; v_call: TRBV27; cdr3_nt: TGTGCCAGCAGTTTATCTTTGTGGCAGGGGGATTCACCCCTCCACTTT; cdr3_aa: CASSLSLWQGDSPLHF
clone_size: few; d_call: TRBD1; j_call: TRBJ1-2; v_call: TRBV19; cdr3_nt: TGTGCCAGTGACGACTTGGCAGGGGGCAGGTATGGCTACACCTTC; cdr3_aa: CASDDLAGGRYGYTF
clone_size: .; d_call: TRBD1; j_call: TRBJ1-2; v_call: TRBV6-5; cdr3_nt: TGTGCCAGCAGAGCCACAGGGGTTTATGGCTACACCTTC; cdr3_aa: CASRATGVYGYTF
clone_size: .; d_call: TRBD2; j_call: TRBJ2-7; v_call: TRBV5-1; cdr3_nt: TGCGCCAGCAGCACCTCTAGCGGATCCTACGAGCAGTACTTC; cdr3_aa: CASSTSSGSYEQYF
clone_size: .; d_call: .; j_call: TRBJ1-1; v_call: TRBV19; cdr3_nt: TGTGCCAGTAGGGGTACAGGGTTCACTGAAGCTTTCTTT; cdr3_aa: CASRGTGFTEAFF
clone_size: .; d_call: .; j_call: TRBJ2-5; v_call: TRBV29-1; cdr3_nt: TGCAGCGTTGAGGATTTGGGTCGGGGGACCCAGTACTTC; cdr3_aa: CSVEDLGRGTQYF
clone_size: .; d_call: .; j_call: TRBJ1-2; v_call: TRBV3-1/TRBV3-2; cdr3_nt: TGTGCCAGCAGCCTAGGGGGAGGCTACACCTTC; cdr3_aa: CASSLGGGYTF
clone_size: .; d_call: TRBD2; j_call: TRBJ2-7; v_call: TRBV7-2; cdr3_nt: TGTGCCAGCAGCTGGGGGGGGACTAGCGGGAGGGCCCCCTACGAGCAGTACTTC; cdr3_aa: CASSWGGTSGRAPYEQYF
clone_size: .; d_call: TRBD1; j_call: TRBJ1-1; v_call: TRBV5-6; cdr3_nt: TGTGCCAGCAGCCGGACAGGGTCCGGCGCCACTGAAGCTTTCTTT; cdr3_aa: CASSRTGSGATEAFF
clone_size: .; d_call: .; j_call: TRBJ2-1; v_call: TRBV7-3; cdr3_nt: TGTGCCAGCAGCAGTCAAGGTGGAGCGAATGAGCAGTTCTTC; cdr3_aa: CASSSQGGANEQFF